A single T cell receptor (beta chain) is shown here with its context. The germline V and J ends were trimmed by 6 bases and 12 bases, with 12 bases remaining between them. CDR3 length equals 11 residues. Germline loops: CDR1 MDHEN, CDR2 SYDVKM. Specified treatment: oral pan-JAK inhibitor, 5-10 mg twice daily. The data derive from a study of CD8+ T cells in alopecia areata. Sequencing relied on a cDNA template that was reverse transcribed from extracted RNA. Produced via immunoSEQ multiplex PCR; TCRdb's table is partial and in-frame only. The sample comprises about 200,000 clones, roughly 64% of which are singletons, and 5.5% rests with the top ten.

The chain employs TRBV28 and TRBJ2-1, with D perhaps TRBD2 (5 bases). The sequenced sample was CD4+ T cells sorted from blood, obtained at week 24, from a patient treated with tofacitinib. This clonotype originated in a human donor with alopecia areata. CDR3 sequence: CASRLGGRQFF. CDR3 sequence (DNA): TGTGCCAGCAGACTTGGAGGCCGGCAGTTCTTC.